This passage covers 9 T cell receptor beta chains from one sample sequenced in a study of cytomegalovirus exposure and HLA in healthy donors. PCR employed 60 Vbeta and 13 Jbeta primers. Repertoires were generated with immunoSEQ multiplex PCR, while TCRdb's copy carries only in-frame clones and drops some. The repertoire includes approximately 250,000 clones, around 84% of them detected once, and 0.24% sits in the top ten. The sample consisted of PBMCs. The receptors stem from a girl aged 2-9 years in good health and CMV-seronegative.

This sequence joins TRBV9 and TRBJ2-3; 7 positions match TRBD1. CDR1 and CDR2 (germline): SGDLS, YYNGEE. V shed 4 bases, J shed 2 bases, and the junction held 4 bases outside the gene matches. The CDR3 is 14 residues long. CDR3 nucleotides: TGTGCCAGCAGCCCCGGGACAGCCACAGATACGCAGTATTTT. Translated, it gives CASSPGTATDTQYF.

CDR3 residues: CASSPDRGLSYEQYF. The CDR3 coding sequence is TGTGCCAGCAGCCCAGACAGGGGGCTCTCCTACGAGCAGTACTTC. This chain connects TRBV7-9 to TRBJ2-7; TRBD1 matches at 10 bases. J was trimmed by 0 bases and V by 5 bases; bases with no gene match: 4. The CDR3 consists of 15 residues. Germline loops: CDR1 SEHNR, CDR2 FQNEAQ (reference sequence).

This chain connects TRBV5-1 to TRBJ2-1, with TRBD2 identical over 7 bases. CDR1 is SGHRS, CDR2 YFSETQ, per germline. The CDR3 is made up of 16 amino acids. J was trimmed by 6 bases and V by 0 bases; bases with no gene match: 9. CDR3 nucleotide sequence: TGCGCCAGCAGCTTGGTGGCCGGGGGAGGGGTCAATGAGCAGTTCTTC. Protein: CASSLVAGGGVNEQFF.

The V and J genes are TRBV18 and TRBJ2-5; 9 nucleotides align to TRBD1. Trimming took 4 bases from V and 4 from J; bases not matched to a gene: 4. The CDR3 is 14 residues long. Germline V gene sequence: CDR1 KGHSH, CDR2 LQKENI. The CDR3 region is CASSQQGAGETQYF. For the CDR3, the DNA is TGTGCCAGCTCACAACAGGGGGCGGGAGAGACCCAGTACTTC. Filled out from reference TRBV18 and TRBJ2-5, the complete variable domain reads NAGVMQNPRHLVRRRGQEARLRCSPMKGHSHVYWYRQLPEEGLKFMVYLQKENIIDESGMPKERFSAEFPKEGPSILRIQQVVRGDSAAYFCASSQQGAGETQYFGPGTRLLVL.

The chain combines TRBV6-5 with TRBJ1-1, with TRBD1 as a possible D gene (5 bases). CDR1 is MNHEY, CDR2 SVGAGI, per germline. V gave up 3 bases and J gave up 4 bases, with 12 bases separating them. CDR3 length: 14 amino acids. This CDR3 is CASSYGALSTEAFF. CDR3 coding DNA: TGTGCCAGCAGTTATGGGGCTCTAAGCACTGAAGCTTTCTTT.

This clone was counted a single time. The V gene is TRBV5-3, the J gene TRBJ2-6; a weak D match, TRBD1 (5 bases). TRBV5-3 is given ORF status, its function remaining uncertain. This CDR3 has 18 residues. Trimming pared 2 bases from V and 0 bases from J, leaving 15 bases between. CDR3 protein: CARSLGAWRSSGANVLTF. The CDR3 DNA reads TGTGCCAGAAGCTTAGGGGCGTGGCGTTCCTCTGGGGCCAACGTCCTGACTTTC.

The chain combines TRBV5-1 with TRBJ2-5; weak D call: TRBD1 (5 bases). Trimming pared 4 bases from V and 4 bases from J, leaving 14 bases between. This CDR3 region has 14 residues. Germline CDR1 and CDR2: SGHRS and YFSETQ. The CDR3 spells CASSVTVAGETQYF. In DNA form, the CDR3 reads TGCGCCAGCAGCGTGACAGTGGCTGGAGAGACCCAGTACTTC.

This clone occurred once. The gene calls are TRBV28 and TRBJ2-1; TRBD1 aligns across 11 bases. The trim removed 3 bases at V and 6 bases at J, leaving 4 bases unmatched. CDR1 and CDR2 from the germline V gene are MDHEN and SYDVKM. The CDR3 is made up of 15 amino acids. The CDR3: CASSFGQGARNEQFF. The CDR3 nucleotides are TGTGCCAGCAGTTTCGGACAGGGGGCTCGCAATGAGCAGTTCTTC.

V is TRBV5-1 and J is TRBJ1-2; 11 bases match TRBD1. From germline, CDR1 is SGHRS and CDR2 YFSETQ. The CDR3 is 15 amino acids. V was clipped by 4 bases and J by 8 bases; unmatched bases: 10. CDR3: CASSGGQGAVGGYTF. CDR3 sequence (DNA): TGCGCCAGCAGCGGAGGACAGGGGGCAGTCGGAGGCTACACCTTC.